These T cell receptor beta chains were read from a single sample in a study of identical twins. A single record per CDR3 protein comes from TCRdb applying MiXCR to the 5' RACE reads. Seen here are about 290,000 distinct CDR3 sequences, 8.5% to 9.5% observed once, and the top ten hold roughly 6.8%. This same sample was also part of a study on yellow fever vaccine responses in identical twins.

The specimen was CD8+ T cells sorted from blood. Source of these receptors: a woman aged 18-29 years in good health. Each CDR3 is given with its conserved first and last residue. Fields, in order: V gene, D gene, J gene, clone size, CDR3 DNA, CDR3 protein. D genes are given only for firm matches. The size entry is marked missing in some rows and otherwise reads once, few, many or a size class.

v_call: TRBV7-6
d_call: TRBD2
j_call: TRBJ2-3
clone_size: few
cdr3_nt: TGTGCCAGCAGCTCCCCCAGCGGGGGGGCGTCAGATACGCAGTATTTT
cdr3_aa: CASSSPSGGASDTQYF

v_call: TRBV7-2
d_call: TRBD1
j_call: TRBJ2-3
clone_size: .
cdr3_nt: TGTGCCAGCAGCCTGGGACAGGTCAGCACAGATACGCAGTATTTT
cdr3_aa: CASSLGQVSTDTQYF

v_call: TRBV12-3/TRBV12-4
d_call: .
j_call: TRBJ2-7
clone_size: .
cdr3_nt: TGTGCCAGCAGTACCGGGACGGGATACGGGGAGCAGTACTTC
cdr3_aa: CASSTGTGYGEQYF

v_call: TRBV6-5
d_call: TRBD2
j_call: TRBJ2-5
clone_size: .
cdr3_nt: TGTGCCAGCAGTTATTCTAGCGGACCCCAAGAGACCCAGTACTTC
cdr3_aa: CASSYSSGPQETQYF

v_call: TRBV10-3
d_call: TRBD1
j_call: TRBJ1-1
clone_size: .
cdr3_nt: TGTGCCATCACTGGGAGACCGGACAGGTCTGACACTGAAGCTTTCTTT
cdr3_aa: CAITGRPDRSDTEAFF

v_call: TRBV7-9
d_call: .
j_call: TRBJ2-5
clone_size: .
cdr3_nt: TGTGCCAGCAGCTCCCTCGGGCAGCCCCAAGAGACCCAGTACTTC
cdr3_aa: CASSSLGQPQETQYF

v_call: TRBV20-1
d_call: .
j_call: TRBJ2-2
clone_size: few
cdr3_nt: TGCAGTGCTAGAGAGACGGGGGCGAACACCGGGGAGCTGTTTTTT
cdr3_aa: CSARETGANTGELFF

v_call: TRBV6-1
d_call: TRBD2
j_call: TRBJ2-7
clone_size: .
cdr3_nt: TGTGCCAGCAGTGGGGGGAGCGGGGGGGCCACCTACGAGCAGTACTTC
cdr3_aa: CASSGGSGGATYEQYF

v_call: TRBV7-9
d_call: TRBD2
j_call: TRBJ2-7
clone_size: few
cdr3_nt: TGTGCCAGCTGTAATGTAGCGGGACACGAGCAGTACTTC
cdr3_aa: CASCNVAGHEQYF

v_call: TRBV29-1
d_call: TRBD1
j_call: TRBJ2-3
clone_size: many
cdr3_nt: TGCAGCGTTGAAGATTGGAGGGACAGGGATATATCGCAGTATTTT
cdr3_aa: CSVEDWRDRDISQYF

v_call: TRBV29-1
d_call: .
j_call: TRBJ1-3
clone_size: few
cdr3_nt: TGCAGCGTTGATGTAGACTCTGGAAACACCATATATTTT
cdr3_aa: CSVDVDSGNTIYF

v_call: TRBV20-1
d_call: .
j_call: TRBJ2-7
clone_size: .
cdr3_nt: TGCAGTGCTAACCGGGGGTCCTACGAGCAGTACTTC
cdr3_aa: CSANRGSYEQYF

v_call: TRBV18
d_call: TRBD1
j_call: TRBJ2-7
clone_size: few
cdr3_nt: TGTGCCAGCTCACCAACTTGGGACAGGGGAGCCTACGAGCAGTACTTC
cdr3_aa: CASSPTWDRGAYEQYF

v_call: TRBV7-9
d_call: .
j_call: TRBJ2-1
clone_size: many
cdr3_nt: TGTGCCAGCAGTGAGGGCAATGAGCAGTTCTTC
cdr3_aa: CASSEGNEQFF

v_call: TRBV5-1
d_call: .
j_call: TRBJ2-3
clone_size: .
cdr3_nt: TGCGCCAGCAGCTTGAGTTGGGGGCGTGACACAGATACGCAGTATTTT
cdr3_aa: CASSLSWGRDTDTQYF

v_call: TRBV10-3
d_call: TRBD1
j_call: TRBJ2-2
clone_size: .
cdr3_nt: TGTGCCATCAGTGACGTGGGACAGGGGTCCGGGGAGCTGTTTTTT
cdr3_aa: CAISDVGQGSGELFF

v_call: TRBV13
d_call: .
j_call: TRBJ1-6
clone_size: few
cdr3_nt: TGTGCCAGCAGCTCCAGTGGGAATTCACCCCTCCACTTT
cdr3_aa: CASSSSGNSPLHF

v_call: TRBV29-1
d_call: TRBD2
j_call: TRBJ2-7
clone_size: few
cdr3_nt: TGCAGCGCTGTGACTAGCGGGTACTACGAGCAGTACTTC
cdr3_aa: CSAVTSGYYEQYF

v_call: TRBV4-1
d_call: .
j_call: TRBJ2-7
clone_size: many
cdr3_nt: TGCGCCAGCAGCCAAGAAGGGCGTAGTCTCGACGAGCAGTACTTC
cdr3_aa: CASSQEGRSLDEQYF

v_call: TRBV27
d_call: TRBD2
j_call: TRBJ2-3
clone_size: many
cdr3_nt: TGTGCCAGCAACATGCCGGGACTAGAGACAGATACGCAGTATTTT
cdr3_aa: CASNMPGLETDTQYF

v_call: TRBV25-1
d_call: .
j_call: TRBJ2-1
clone_size: many
cdr3_nt: TGTGCCAGCAGTGAATCAACGGGACCTGAGCAGTTCTTC
cdr3_aa: CASSESTGPEQFF

v_call: TRBV20-1
d_call: TRBD2
j_call: TRBJ2-7
clone_size: few
cdr3_nt: TGCAGTGCTAGTAATCCGCGGGTTTGGCGGGAGACCTGGTCCGACGAGCAGTACTTC
cdr3_aa: CSASNPRVWRETWSDEQYF

v_call: TRBV7-2
d_call: .
j_call: TRBJ2-1
clone_size: many
cdr3_nt: TGTGCCAGCAGCTTAGCCGATGAGCAGTTCTTC
cdr3_aa: CASSLADEQFF